This is a list of T cell receptor beta chains from one sample in a study of technical replicates of blood from several donors. The method was immunoSEQ multiplex PCR; TCRdb's version includes in-frame clones alone and lacks a portion of them. The repertoire includes around 69,000 clones, approximately 83% of them detected once, and approximately 5.1% sits in the top ten. The sequenced sample consisted of PBMCs. These receptors originate from a human donor in good health. Some clones in this sample may be carry-over from other donors' samples. CDR3s include the opening cysteine and the closing phenylalanine or tryptophan.

length: 14; J: TRBJ1-5; V: TRBV18; CDR3: CASSPRQGKEPQHF
length: 14; J: TRBJ1-5; V: TRBV4-1; CDR3: CASSQGPINQPQHF
length: 15; J: TRBJ2-7; V: TRBV5-1; CDR3: CASSFGQGAGYEQYF
length: 15; J: TRBJ1-6; V: TRBV6-5; CDR3: CASSYGDRVKSPLHF
length: 17; J: TRBJ2-6; V: TRBV7-2; CDR3: CASSPGQGLSGANVLTF
length: 12; J: TRBJ2-7; V: TRBV7-2; CDR3: CASSSTGYEQYF
length: 15; J: TRBJ2-1; V: TRBV5-4; CDR3: CASSFGGSSYNEQFF
length: 16; J: TRBJ1-2; V: TRBV7-2; CDR3: CASSLEVSTGDYGYTF
length: 15; J: TRBJ2-5; V: TRBV7-7; CDR3: CASSLGRARVETQYF
length: 17; J: TRBJ1-1; V: TRBV4-2; CDR3: CASSQEISTGRDTEAFF
length: 14; J: TRBJ2-2; V: TRBV10-3; CDR3: CAIRASDLTGELFF
length: 18; J: TRBJ2-7; V: TRBV12-5; CDR3: CASGLVNGEKYNSYEQYF
length: 15; J: TRBJ2-3; V: TRBV4-1; CDR3: CASSRTSGGADTQYF
length: 13; J: TRBJ2-3; V: TRBV19; CDR3: CASSPQATDTQYF
length: 14; J: TRBJ2-2; V: TRBV12-1; CDR3: CASCGREGTGELFF
length: 14; J: TRBJ1-2; V: TRBV11-2; CDR3: CASSRHVGRNGYTF
length: 15; J: TRBJ2-7; V: TRBV6-1; CDR3: CASSAGLAAVGEQYF
length: 15; J: TRBJ2-1; V: TRBV5-6; CDR3: CASSRQEITYNEQFF
length: 14; J: TRBJ1-2; V: TRBV6-5; CDR3: CASSYSRQIYGYTF
length: 16; J: TRBJ2-2; V: TRBV6-1; CDR3: CASRETDRVGIGELFF
length: 12; J: TRBJ1-2; V: TRBV21-1; CDR3: CARTGRRYGYTF
length: 14; J: TRBJ2-1; V: TRBV4-3; CDR3: CASSGTSDGHEQFF
length: 16; J: TRBJ2-1; V: TRBV4-3; CDR3: CASSQASGGYYNEQFF
length: 14; J: TRBJ1-6; V: TRBV6-6; CDR3: CASSDQTNNSPLHF
length: 15; J: TRBJ1-5; V: TRBV5-6; CDR3: CASSLAGYSNQPQHF
length: 15; J: TRBJ2-1; V: TRBV7-2; CDR3: CASSLWDNSYNEQFF
length: 17; J: TRBJ2-5; V: TRBV9; CDR3: CASSAGTSGGLQETQYF
length: 15; J: TRBJ1-2; V: TRBV6-1; CDR3: CASSENRDSYYGYTF
length: 11; J: TRBJ2-1; V: TRBV6-5; CDR3: CASNTGSEQFF
length: 17; J: TRBJ2-3; V: TRBV7-9; CDR3: CASSLVLTVTSTDTQYF
length: 16; J: TRBJ2-3; V: TRBV2; CDR3: CASSEELAGGQDTQYF
length: 16; J: TRBJ1-4; V: TRBV19; CDR3: CASSMTAPGSNEKLFF
length: 14; J: TRBJ1-1; V: TRBV18; CDR3: CASSPPSVNTEAFF